These T cell receptor beta chains were read from a single sample in a study of blood T cells in healthy people across ages. TCRdb reanalysed the 5' RACE reads using MiXCR and keeps one entry per CDR3 protein. The data show around 1,600,000 distinct CDR3 sequences, with about 45% seen just once and approximately 4.1% held by the top ten. Sequencing used blood. These receptor sequences come from a woman aged 18-29 years in good health. CDR3s include the opening cysteine and the closing phenylalanine or tryptophan. The order of the fields is D gene, J gene, V gene, clone size, CDR3 protein, CDR3 DNA. A D gene is named only where the DNA matches it firmly. The listing skips clone size in some rows; elsewhere it reads once, few, many or a size class.

D gene: TRBD1; J gene: TRBJ2-1; V gene: TRBV27; clone size: few; CDR3 protein: CASSSDRGRDNEQFF; CDR3 DNA: TGTGCCAGCAGTTCGGACAGGGGAAGGGACAATGAGCAGTTCTTC
D gene: TRBD1; J gene: TRBJ2-2; V gene: TRBV6-2/TRBV6-3; clone size: NA; CDR3 protein: CASSYSLGQVTNTGELFF; CDR3 DNA: TGTGCCAGCAGTTACTCGCTGGGACAGGTCACGAACACCGGGGAGCTGTTTTTT
D gene: NA; J gene: TRBJ2-3; V gene: TRBV29-1; clone size: NA; CDR3 protein: CSVVVRASTDTQYF; CDR3 DNA: TGCAGCGTCGTTGTTAGGGCAAGCACAGATACGCAGTATTTT
D gene: NA; J gene: TRBJ1-6; V gene: TRBV4-2; clone size: NA; CDR3 protein: CASSQDHLLSSYNSPLHF; CDR3 DNA: TGTGCCAGCAGCCAAGATCACCTTCTGAGCTCCTATAATTCACCCCTCCACTTT
D gene: TRBD1; J gene: TRBJ2-4; V gene: TRBV2; clone size: few; CDR3 protein: CASSEARDRVGAKNIQYF; CDR3 DNA: TGTGCCAGCAGTGAAGCGCGGGACAGGGTTGGAGCCAAAAACATTCAGTACTTC
D gene: NA; J gene: TRBJ2-1; V gene: TRBV7-2; clone size: few; CDR3 protein: CASSPRGWGDEQFF; CDR3 DNA: TGTGCCAGCAGCCCCCGCGGGTGGGGTGATGAGCAGTTCTTC
D gene: TRBD1; J gene: TRBJ1-6; V gene: TRBV9; clone size: NA; CDR3 protein: CASSGGGQAISYNSPLHF; CDR3 DNA: TGTGCCAGCAGCGGAGGGGGACAGGCGATCTCCTATAATTCACCCCTCCACTTT
D gene: NA; J gene: TRBJ1-6; V gene: TRBV20-1; clone size: NA; CDR3 protein: CSAPLGLPLHF; CDR3 DNA: TGCAGTGCCCCCCTAGGGCTCCCCCTCCACTTT
D gene: TRBD1; J gene: TRBJ2-1; V gene: TRBV7-2; clone size: NA; CDR3 protein: CASSLARQGLQFF; CDR3 DNA: TGTGCCAGCAGCTTAGCACGACAGGGTTTGCAGTTCTTC
D gene: NA; J gene: TRBJ2-5; V gene: TRBV7-2; clone size: few; CDR3 protein: CASSLTARETQYF; CDR3 DNA: TGTGCCAGCAGCTTAACTGCTAGGGAGACCCAGTACTTC
D gene: NA; J gene: TRBJ2-5; V gene: TRBV25-1; clone size: NA; CDR3 protein: CASMDWGYRETQYF; CDR3 DNA: TGTGCCAGCATGGATTGGGGCTACAGGGAGACCCAGTACTTC
D gene: NA; J gene: TRBJ1-1; V gene: TRBV29-1; clone size: NA; CDR3 protein: CSVEDPGGAFF; CDR3 DNA: TGCAGCGTTGAAGATCCGGGTGGGGCTTTCTTT
D gene: NA; J gene: TRBJ2-3; V gene: TRBV4-3; clone size: many; CDR3 protein: CASSQDRLGGSDTQYF; CDR3 DNA: TGCGCCAGCAGCCAAGATCGACTAGGCGGGTCAGATACGCAGTATTTT
D gene: TRBD1; J gene: TRBJ1-4; V gene: TRBV20-1; clone size: NA; CDR3 protein: CSVLQGRGSTNEKLFF; CDR3 DNA: TGCAGTGTCCTACAGGGGAGGGGGTCAACTAATGAAAAACTGTTTTTT
D gene: TRBD1; J gene: TRBJ2-7; V gene: TRBV4-2; clone size: NA; CDR3 protein: CASSQPDRVNEQYF; CDR3 DNA: TGTGCCAGCAGCCAACCGGACAGGGTCAATGAGCAGTACTTC
D gene: NA; J gene: TRBJ2-3; V gene: TRBV7-8; clone size: NA; CDR3 protein: CASSLDRVTTDTQYF; CDR3 DNA: TGTGCCAGCAGCTTAGATAGGGTAACCACAGATACGCAGTATTTT
D gene: NA; J gene: TRBJ2-2; V gene: TRBV12-3/TRBV12-4; clone size: NA; CDR3 protein: CASKATYNTGELFF; CDR3 DNA: TGTGCCAGCAAGGCGACTTACAACACCGGGGAGCTGTTTTTT
D gene: NA; J gene: TRBJ2-3; V gene: TRBV25-1; clone size: once; CDR3 protein: CASGAPSQVDTQYF; CDR3 DNA: TGTGCCAGCGGTGCTCCCTCGCAGGTAGATACGCAGTATTTT
D gene: TRBD2; J gene: TRBJ2-1; V gene: TRBV12-3/TRBV12-4; clone size: NA; CDR3 protein: CASSLGRTSGSNEQFF; CDR3 DNA: TGTGCCAGCAGTTTAGGTCGGACTAGCGGGAGTAATGAGCAGTTCTTC
D gene: NA; J gene: TRBJ2-5; V gene: TRBV2; clone size: few; CDR3 protein: CASRATEYQETQYF; CDR3 DNA: TGTGCCAGCAGAGCGACAGAGTACCAAGAGACCCAGTACTTC
D gene: NA; J gene: TRBJ2-5; V gene: TRBV12-3/TRBV12-4; clone size: NA; CDR3 protein: CASSFSGPETQYF; CDR3 DNA: TGTGCCAGCAGTTTCTCTGGCCCCGAGACCCAGTACTTC
D gene: TRBD1; J gene: TRBJ2-1; V gene: TRBV12-3/TRBV12-4; clone size: NA; CDR3 protein: CASSLGQGAREQFF; CDR3 DNA: TGTGCCAGCAGTTTAGGACAGGGGGCTAGGGAGCAGTTCTTC
D gene: NA; J gene: TRBJ1-5; V gene: TRBV4-3; clone size: NA; CDR3 protein: CASNQDWAPNQPQHF; CDR3 DNA: TGCGCCAGCAACCAAGATTGGGCACCCAATCAGCCCCAGCATTTT
D gene: TRBD1; J gene: TRBJ1-5; V gene: TRBV6-2/TRBV6-3; clone size: NA; CDR3 protein: CASSTTRTGGNQPQHF; CDR3 DNA: TGTGCCAGCAGTACTACCCGGACAGGGGGCAATCAGCCCCAGCATTTT